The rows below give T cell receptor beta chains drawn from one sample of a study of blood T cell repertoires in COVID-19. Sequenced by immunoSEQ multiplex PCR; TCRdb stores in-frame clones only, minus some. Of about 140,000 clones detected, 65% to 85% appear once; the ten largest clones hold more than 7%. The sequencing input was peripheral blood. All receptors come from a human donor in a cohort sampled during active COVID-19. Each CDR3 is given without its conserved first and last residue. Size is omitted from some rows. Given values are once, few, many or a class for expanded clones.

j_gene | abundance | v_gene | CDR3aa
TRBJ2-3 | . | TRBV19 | ASRTDGRGTDTQY
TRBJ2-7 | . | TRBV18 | ASSPKGVLDEQY
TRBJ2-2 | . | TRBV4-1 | ASSQVPSGGNTGELF
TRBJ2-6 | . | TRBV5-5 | ASSGSTGSSSGANVLT
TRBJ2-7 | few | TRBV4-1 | ASSLRTSGGLTYEQY
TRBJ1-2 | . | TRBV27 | ASSLRGLGIYGYT
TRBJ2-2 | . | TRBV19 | ALSTGQGLIDNTGELF
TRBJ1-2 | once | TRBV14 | ASSARGATNTNYGYT
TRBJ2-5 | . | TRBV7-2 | ASSYHPGQGGETQY
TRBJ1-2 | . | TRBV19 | ASSRGGPTGYGYT
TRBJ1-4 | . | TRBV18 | ASSRPTGPNEKLF
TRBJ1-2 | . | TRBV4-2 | ASSRGTGSSWGYT
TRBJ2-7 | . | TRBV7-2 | ASSPSVVGYEQY
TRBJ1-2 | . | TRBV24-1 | ATSDWSGGRNGYT
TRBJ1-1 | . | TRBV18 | ASSTNRQPNTEAF
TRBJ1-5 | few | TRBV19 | ASSSGVLGPQH
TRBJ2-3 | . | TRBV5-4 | ASSSGLAAPSTDTQY
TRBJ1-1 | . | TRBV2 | ASIMTGKSTEAF
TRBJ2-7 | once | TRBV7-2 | ASSLEWTASYEQY
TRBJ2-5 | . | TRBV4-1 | ASSQMGGEETQY
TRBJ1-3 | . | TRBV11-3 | ASSLEGAGGNTIY
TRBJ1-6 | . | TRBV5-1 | ASSYKERQGANSPLH
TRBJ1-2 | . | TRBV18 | ASSQGQLFGYT
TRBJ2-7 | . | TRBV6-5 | ASSPGTGRYEQY
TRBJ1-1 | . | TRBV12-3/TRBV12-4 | ASNDLGGTEAF
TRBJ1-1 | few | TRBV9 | ASSVEGDIGTEAF
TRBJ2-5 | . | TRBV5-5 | ASSLVGAETQY
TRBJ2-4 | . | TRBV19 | ASSIGTWDIQY
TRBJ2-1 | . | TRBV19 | ASSTSGGLYNEQF
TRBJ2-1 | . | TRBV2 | ASSARLAGTGEQF
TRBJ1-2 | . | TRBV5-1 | ASSLSLSYYGYT
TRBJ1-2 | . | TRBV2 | ASSLEGGGRSYGYT
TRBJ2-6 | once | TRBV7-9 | ASSDHRVGANVLT
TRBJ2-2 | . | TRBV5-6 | ASSDRLAANTGELF
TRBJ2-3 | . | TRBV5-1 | ASSPPAGSTDTQY
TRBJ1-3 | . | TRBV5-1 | ASSLPGQGSGNTIY
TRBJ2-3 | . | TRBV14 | ASSHPFYRGLGTDTQY
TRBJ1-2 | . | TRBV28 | ASTLPPGGLDGYT
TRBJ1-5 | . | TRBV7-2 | ASSIGPGFGGSQPQH
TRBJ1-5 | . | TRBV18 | ASSPLGGPNDQPQH
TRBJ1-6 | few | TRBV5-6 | ASSLGQGAYSPLH
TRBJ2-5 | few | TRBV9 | ASSVGSGGKKTQY
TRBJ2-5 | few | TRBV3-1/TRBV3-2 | ASSPRASGGPQETQY
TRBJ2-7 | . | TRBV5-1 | ASSLVQWELEQY
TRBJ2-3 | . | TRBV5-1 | ASSLDGGMGTDTQY
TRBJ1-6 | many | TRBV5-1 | ASSLATQGARAPLH
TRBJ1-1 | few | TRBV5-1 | ASSWGTGVGTEAF
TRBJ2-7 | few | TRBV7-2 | ASSSSTDEQY
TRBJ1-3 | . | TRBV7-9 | ASSPDRVSGNTIY
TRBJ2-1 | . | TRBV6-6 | ASSYTSGGAREQF
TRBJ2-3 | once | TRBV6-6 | ASSPKSGGSSQDTQY
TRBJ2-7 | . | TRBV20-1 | SASVRPRFVSYEQY
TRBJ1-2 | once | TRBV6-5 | ATPRDRVLHGYT
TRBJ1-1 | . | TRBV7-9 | ASSLSGSTEAF
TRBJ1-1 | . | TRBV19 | ASSPGNFVNTEAF